This T cell receptor (beta chain) derives from a study of blood T cell repertoires in COVID-19. As for the study in general: T cells, B-cell-depleted T cells, or PBMCs supplied cDNA or gDNA.

TCRdb's table, derived via immunoSEQ multiplex PCR, lists solely in-frame clones and lacks some. The top ten hold roughly 9.4% of the sample, which has some 200,000 clones, about three quarters seen once. The CDR3 contains 12 residues. The J segment lost 6 bases and the V segment lost 5 bases, leaving 1 base of the junction unmatched. Per the germline V gene, CDR1 is MNHEY and CDR2 is SVGAGI. Material: peripheral blood. This chain links TRBV6-5 with TRBJ2-1, with 7 bases that match TRBD2. The TCR originated in a woman aged 45-65 years with active or convalescent COVID-19. The CDR3 sequence is CASSRGSNEQFF. The CDR3 nucleotides are TGTGCCAGCAGTCGCGGGAGCAATGAGCAGTTCTTC.